These T cell receptor beta chains were read from a single sample in a study of blood T cells in healthy people across ages. TCRdb re-derived calls from the 5' RACE reads in MiXCR, one entry per CDR3 protein. The table shows hundreds of thousands of distinct CDR3 sequences, with roughly 58% occurring only once. Sequences were obtained from blood. Receptors were obtained from a man aged 55 to 70 in good health. Both conserved end residues are part of each CDR3. Each record gives: clone size, D gene, J gene, V gene, CDR3 length, CDR3 protein, CDR3 DNA. The D gene is left open where the match is weak. Expanded clones get a size class; other rows say once, few or many, or leave the size out.

.,TRBD2,TRBJ2-5,TRBV5-1,16,CASSGGSSGGQETQYF,TGCGCCAGCTCTGGTGGGTCTAGCGGGGGGCAAGAGACCCAGTACTTC
.,.,TRBJ2-5,TRBV9,13,CASSVGVHETQYF,TGTGCCAGCAGCGTAGGGGTGCACGAGACCCAGTACTTC
.,TRBD1,TRBJ2-3,TRBV20-1,15,CSARSRDRAADTQYF,TGCAGTGCTAGAAGCCGGGACAGGGCCGCAGATACGCAGTATTTT
.,.,TRBJ2-5,TRBV5-5,16,CASRALRTELQETQYF,TGTGCCAGCAGGGCCTTGCGGACAGAGCTCCAAGAGACCCAGTACTTC
.,TRBD2,TRBJ2-1,TRBV6-5,19,CASSYGFTSGDLSYNEQFF,TGTGCCAGCAGTTATGGGTTTACTAGCGGGGACCTCTCCTACAATGAGCAGTTCTTC
.,.,TRBJ2-1,TRBV5-5,13,CASSLNPPNEQFF,TGTGCCAGCAGCTTGAACCCTCCCAATGAGCAGTTCTTC
once,TRBD2,TRBJ2-7,TRBV6-5,14,CASKRAGDLFEQYF,TGTGCCAGCAAAAGAGCGGGGGACCTCTTCGAGCAGTACTTC
few,.,TRBJ1-2,TRBV7-2,18,CASSLALIGALANYGYTF,TGTGCCAGCAGCTTAGCGCTTATAGGAGCCTTAGCTAACTATGGCTACACCTTC
.,TRBD2,TRBJ2-1,TRBV7-7,16,CASSPATSGAYNEQFF,TGTGCCAGCAGCCCAGCGACTAGCGGGGCCTACAATGAGCAGTTCTTC
.,.,TRBJ2-4,TRBV3-1,14,CASSGEVPKNIQYF,TGTGCCAGCAGTGGGGAAGTTCCCAAAAACATTCAGTACTTC
.,TRBD1,TRBJ2-4,TRBV5-1,19,CASSYDRAVAAVAKNIQYF,TGCGCCAGCAGCTACGACAGGGCGGTCGCCGCGGTAGCCAAAAACATTCAGTACTTC
.,TRBD1,TRBJ2-5,TRBV6-1,14,CASIQDRGRETQYF,TGTGCCAGCATCCAAGACAGGGGGCGCGAGACCCAGTACTTC
.,.,TRBJ2-6,TRBV18,18,CASSSTFLQLSGANVLTF,TGTGCCAGCTCTTCCACCTTCTTACAGCTCTCTGGGGCCAACGTCCTGACTTTC
.,TRBD1,TRBJ2-7,TRBV7-9,15,CASTQRGQPSNEQYF,TGTGCCAGCACCCAAAGGGGGCAACCTTCCAATGAGCAGTACTTC
.,.,TRBJ2-1,TRBV4-2,13,CASSQERNNEQFF,TGTGCCAGCAGCCAAGAAAGGAACAATGAGCAGTTCTTC
.,.,TRBJ2-3,TRBV20-1,13,CSAGDVRTDTQYF,TGCAGTGCAGGGGACGTGCGCACCGATACGCAGTATTTT
.,.,TRBJ1-4,TRBV2,14,CASSRAVDNEKLFF,TGTGCCAGCAGTAGGGCAGTGGATAATGAAAAACTGTTTTTT
.,.,TRBJ2-5,TRBV7-9,16,CASSLTSGPLKEGQYF,TGTGCCAGCAGCCTTACTAGTGGACCCTTGAAAGAGGGCCAGTACTTC
few,TRBD2,TRBJ2-1,TRBV13,15,CASSFGLAGGSEQFF,TGTGCCAGCAGCTTCGGACTAGCGGGGGGGAGTGAGCAGTTCTTC
.,TRBD2,TRBJ2-5,TRBV7-9,15,CASSAPGTSQETQYF,TGTGCCAGCAGCGCACCCGGGACTAGCCAAGAGACCCAGTACTTC
few,TRBD1,TRBJ2-5,TRBV15,15,CATSIQRQGGETQYF,TGTGCCACCAGCATTCAGCGACAGGGGGGAGAGACCCAGTACTTC
.,.,TRBJ2-7,TRBV15,15,CATSRDQGSSYEQYF,TGTGCCACCAGCAGAGATCAGGGGAGCTCCTACGAGCAGTACTTC
.,TRBD1,TRBJ2-7,TRBV6-5,14,CASTTGQGISEQYF,TGTGCCAGCACCACAGGACAGGGAATTTCCGAGCAGTACTTC
few,.,TRBJ1-1,TRBV29-1,14,CSVRSNSWGTEAFF,TGCAGCGTTAGGTCTAACAGTTGGGGCACTGAAGCTTTCTTT